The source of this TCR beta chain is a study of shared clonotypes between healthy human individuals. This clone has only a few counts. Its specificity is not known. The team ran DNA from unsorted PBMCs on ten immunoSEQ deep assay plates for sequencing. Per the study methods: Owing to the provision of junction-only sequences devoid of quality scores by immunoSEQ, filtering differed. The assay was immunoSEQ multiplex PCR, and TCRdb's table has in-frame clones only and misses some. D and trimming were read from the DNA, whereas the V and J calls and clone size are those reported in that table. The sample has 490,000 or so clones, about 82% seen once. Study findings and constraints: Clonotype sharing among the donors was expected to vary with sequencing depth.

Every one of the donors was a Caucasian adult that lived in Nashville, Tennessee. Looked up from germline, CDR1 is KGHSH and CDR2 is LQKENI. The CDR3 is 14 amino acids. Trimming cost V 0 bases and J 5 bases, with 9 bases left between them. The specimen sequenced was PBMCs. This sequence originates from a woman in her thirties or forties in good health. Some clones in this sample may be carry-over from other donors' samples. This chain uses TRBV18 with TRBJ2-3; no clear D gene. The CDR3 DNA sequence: TGTGCCAGCTCACCACCGGTAATGGGAGATACGCAGTATTTT. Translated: CASSPPVMGDTQYF.